Each of the 6 T cell receptor beta chains below was sequenced from the same sample in a study of T cell responses to AZD1222 COVID-19 vaccine. The assay was immunoSEQ multiplex PCR, and TCRdb's table has in-frame clones only and misses some. The sample contains more than 90,000 clones, around 84% of which appear only once. Sequenced here: peripheral blood, sampled on day 0 of AZD1222 vaccination. These receptors all stem from an adult in good health.

CDR3 nucleotides: TGTGCCAGCAGCCCTAGTGGTGGCTACACCTTC. Its translation is CASSPSGGYTF. The V call is TRBV7-2, the J call TRBJ1-2; D unresolved. The V end lost 5 bases, the J end lost 7 bases, and 8 bases lay between the germline ends. The CDR3 consists of 11 residues. Germline assignment: CDR1 SGHTA and CDR2 FQGNSA.

This clone was seen only a few times. The chain uses TRBV27 and TRBJ1-4; D may be TRBD1 (6 bases). The germline V gene encodes CDR1 MNHEY and CDR2 SMNVEV (reference sequence). The CDR3 has 16 residues. V lost 2 bases, J lost 8 bases, and 18 bases lay in between. CDR3 DNA sequence: TGTGCCAGCAGTTTAAGGACAGATGCCCAATGGGAAAAACTGTTTTTT. Protein product: CASSLRTDAQWEKLFF.

J is TRBJ1-4 and V is TRBV15; D is undetermined. With 0 bases removed from V and 8 bases from J, the gap between germline ends came to 7 bases. Germline-derived CDR1 and CDR2 are LNHNV and YYDKDF (reference sequence). This CDR3 spans 13 amino acids. The CDR3 sequence: CATSRDIPEKLFF. The CDR3 region has the DNA TGTGCCACCAGCAGAGATATCCCGGAAAAACTGTTTTTT.

The chain employs TRBV3-1 (or the pseudogene TRBV3-2) and TRBJ2-7; D gene unclear. V lost 0 bases and J lost 6, with 12 bases in between. From germline, CDR1 is LGHDT and CDR2 YNNKEL (reference sequence). The CDR3 length is 14 residues. The CDR3: CASSQENSAGEQYF. For the CDR3, the DNA is TGTGCCAGCAGCCAAGAAAATTCGGCTGGCGAGCAGTACTTC.

As DNA, the CDR3 is TGTGCCAGCAGCGAGACAGGACCCCTCGACGAGCAGTACTTC. The encoded protein is CASSETGPLDEQYF. The chain links TRBV3-1 (or the pseudogene TRBV3-2) to TRBJ2-7, with D tentatively TRBD1 (6 bases). The germline V and J ends were trimmed by 5 bases and 5 bases, with 16 bases remaining between them. CDR3 length equals 14 residues. Germline lookup yields CDR1 LGHDT and CDR2 YNNKEL (reference sequence).

This clone was observed a few times. The V gene is TRBV9, the J gene TRBJ2-2; D is unresolved. This CDR3 is built from 18 residues. V was clipped by 3 bases and J by 0 bases, with 18 bases between them. Looked up from germline, CDR1 is SGDLS and CDR2 is YYNGEE. The chain's CDR3 is CASSGAHTARANTGELFF. The CDR3 DNA reads as TGTGCCAGCAGCGGGGCCCACACGGCGAGAGCGAACACCGGGGAGCTGTTTTTT.